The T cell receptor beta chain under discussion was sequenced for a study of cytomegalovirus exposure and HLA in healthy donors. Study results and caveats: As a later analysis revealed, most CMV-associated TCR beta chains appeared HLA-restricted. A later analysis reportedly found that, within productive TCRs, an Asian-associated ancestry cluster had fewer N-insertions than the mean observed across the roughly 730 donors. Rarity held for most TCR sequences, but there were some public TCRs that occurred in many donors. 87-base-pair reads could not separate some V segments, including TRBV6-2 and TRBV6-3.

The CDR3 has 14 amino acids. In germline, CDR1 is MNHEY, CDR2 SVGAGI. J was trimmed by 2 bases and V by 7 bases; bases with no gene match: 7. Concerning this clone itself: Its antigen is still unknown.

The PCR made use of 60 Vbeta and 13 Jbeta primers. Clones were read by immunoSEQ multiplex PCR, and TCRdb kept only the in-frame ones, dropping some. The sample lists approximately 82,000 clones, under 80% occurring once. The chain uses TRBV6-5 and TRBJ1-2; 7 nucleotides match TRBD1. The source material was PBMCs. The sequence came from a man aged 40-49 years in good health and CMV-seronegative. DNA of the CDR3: TGTGCCAGCACTGCCGCAGGGGGGAACTATGGCTACACCTTC. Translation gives CASTAAGGNYGYTF.